This T cell receptor beta chain was recovered during a study of cytomegalovirus exposure and HLA in healthy donors. This PCR relied on a set of 60 Vbeta primers and 13 Jbeta primers. Assay: immunoSEQ multiplex PCR; the TCRdb copy retains only in-frame clones and omits some. The sample includes around 120,000 clones, about 84% of them seen just once. CDR1 is LGHNA, CDR2 YSLEER, per germline. V lost 4 bases to trimming and J lost 6 bases; unmatched junction nucleotides: 4. The CDR3 contains 16 residues. The sample was PBMCs. The receptor was derived from a boy younger than 18 in good health and CMV-seronegative. The V call is TRBV4-3, the J call TRBJ2-1; 15 nucleotides align to TRBD2. The CDR3 nucleotides read TGCGCCAGCAGCCCGGGACTAGCGGGAGGCCTCAATGAGCAGTTCTTC. Amino acid sequence: CASSPGLAGGLNEQFF.